These 20 T cell receptor beta chains share one sample of origin, sequenced in a study of CD8 T cells in Susac syndrome. Random hexamers were used to reverse transcribe an amount of about 0.45 to 1 ug RNA. TCRdb used MiXCR to reprocess the immunoSEQ multiplex PCR reads, holding one entry per CDR3 protein. The sample contains 150,000 to 200,000 distinct CDR3 sequences, 93% of which appear only once. Sequences were obtained from CD4+ T cells from PBMCs. The receptors shown here come from a human donor in good health.

V and J are TRBV20-1 and TRBJ1-4; TRBD1 might be the D (6 bases). The CDR3 is made up of 15 amino acids. Trimming shortened V by 6 bases and J by 3 bases, and 17 bases separated the two germline ends. Germline assignment: CDR1 DFQATT and CDR2 SNEGSKA (reference sequence). The CDR3 loop reads CSAKPTTGSNEKLFF. The CDR3 DNA reads TGCAGTGCCAAGCCCACTACAGGGTCTAATGAAAAACTGTTTTTT.

This chain links TRBV29-1 with TRBJ2-4; 12 bases are shared with TRBD2. There are 15 residues in the CDR3. Germline V gene lookup returns CDR1 SQVTM and CDR2 ANQGSEA. The V segment lost 4 bases and the J segment 4 bases; nucleotides outside the gene matches: 5. CDR3 DNA sequence: TGCAGCGTTGGAAGGCTAGCGGGGGGGAAAAACATTCAGTACTTC. It is translated as CSVGRLAGGKNIQYF.

J is TRBJ2-2 and V is TRBV20-1; 7 nucleotides align to TRBD2. This CDR3 comprises 13 residues. Trimming took 6 bases from V and 5 from J; bases not matched to a gene: 6. Per the germline V gene, CDR1 is DFQATT and CDR2 is SNEGSKA (reference sequence). The CDR3 reads CSAAWGGTGELFF. The CDR3 bases are TGCAGTGCCGCTTGGGGGGGAACCGGGGAGCTGTTTTTT.

The rearrangement uses TRBV7-2 and TRBJ1-1; D gene unclear. The CDR3 runs 12 residues. CDR1 is SGHTA and CDR2 is FQGNSA in the germline V gene. V gave up 4 bases and J gave up 8 bases, with 11 bases separating them. The CDR3 loop reads CASSSPMAEAFF. The CDR3 DNA follows: TGTGCCAGCAGCTCGCCGATGGCCGAAGCTTTCTTT.

The sample holds one count of this clonotype. V and J are TRBV3-1 and TRBJ1-2; D unresolved. The CDR3 totals 14 residues. The V gene's germline CDR1 is LGHDT and CDR2 YNNKEL (reference sequence). Between the trimmed V and J ends, which lost 2 bases and 6 bases, there was a span of 13 bases. CDR3 amino acids: CASSQLNSWDGYTF. The CDR3 DNA reads as TGTGCCAGCAGCCAATTGAACAGCTGGGATGGCTACACCTTC.

The CDR3 region is CSVEGQDYGYTF. DNA of the CDR3: TGCAGCGTCGAGGGACAGGACTATGGCTACACCTTC. J is TRBJ1-2 and V is TRBV29-1, with TRBD1 matching 8 bases. CDR1 is SQVTM, CDR2 ANQGSEA, per germline. This CDR3 has 12 residues. Losses at the gene ends were 6 bases for V and 3 bases for J; bases not matched to a gene: 3.

The chain carries TRBV15 and TRBJ2-5; tentatively, D is TRBD1 or TRBD2 (5 bases each). The V end lost 0 bases, the J end lost 2 bases, and 10 bases lay between the germline ends. This CDR3 has 15 residues. From germline, CDR1 is LNHNV and CDR2 YYDKDF (reference sequence). The CDR3 sequence is CATSRDGDPQETQYF. Here the CDR3 DNA reads TGTGCCACCAGCAGAGATGGGGACCCACAAGAGACCCAGTACTTC.

This clonotype showed up just once. This sequence joins TRBV6-5 and TRBJ2-3; tentatively, D is TRBD1 or TRBD2 (6 bases each). This CDR3 has 12 amino acids. Germline V CDR1 and CDR2: MNHEY, SVGAGI. With 6 bases removed from V and 6 bases from J, the gap between germline ends came to 10 bases. The CDR3 protein is CASRGGLDTQYF. DNA for the CDR3: TGTGCCAGCAGGGGGGGCCTCGATACGCAGTATTTT.

The J gene is TRBJ2-3, the V gene TRBV5-1; 13 bases agree with TRBD2. This CDR3 has 16 residues. CDR1 and CDR2 from the germline V gene are SGHRS and YFSETQ. V lost 4 bases, J lost 2 bases, and 4 bases stayed unmatched. This CDR3 reads CASSIGTSGVTDTQYF. As DNA, the CDR3 is TGCGCCAGCAGCATTGGGACTAGCGGGGTCACAGATACGCAGTATTTT.

CDR3 protein: CASSPYLQGATGNTIYF. In DNA, the CDR3 is TGCGCCAGCAGCCCGTACCTACAGGGAGCGACTGGAAACACCATATATTTT. The V and J genes are TRBV4-1 and TRBJ1-3; a possible D gene is TRBD1 (6 bases). V shed 4 bases and J shed 2 bases, with 18 bases lying between them. The CDR3 is 17 amino acids. CDR1 is MGHRA, CDR2 YSYEKL, per germline.

V usage is TRBV7-2 and J usage is TRBJ2-2; 9 bases map to TRBD1. Trimming at V came to 5 bases and at J to 5 bases, leaving 6 bases not matched to a gene. The CDR3 is 15 residues long. The germline V gene has CDR1 SGHTA and CDR2 FQGNSA. The CDR3: CASSPGTGRTGELFF. The CDR3 coding sequence is TGTGCCAGCAGCCCAGGGACAGGGAGAACCGGGGAGCTGTTTTTT.

This sequence joins TRBV9 and TRBJ2-7; 16 bases line up with TRBD2. CDR1 and CDR2 from the germline V gene are SGDLS and YYNGEE. Trimming removed 0 bases from V and 0 bases from J; junction bases left unmatched: 12. The CDR3 sequence is 21 residues long. The CDR3, as DNA: TGTGCCAGCAGCGTAGGGATTGAGGGACTAGCGGGGGGGCCCATCTCCTACGAGCAGTACTTC. Translated, it gives CASSVGIEGLAGGPISYEQYF.

The rearrangement links TRBV24-1 to TRBJ1-2; TRBD1 aligns across 9 bases. CDR1 is KGHDR, CDR2 SFDVKD, per germline. The CDR3 is 13 amino acids. The V and J ends lost 3 bases and 12 bases, in that order; junction bases with no gene match: 7. DNA of the CDR3: TGTGCCACCAGTGATGGACAGGGGAAGGGCCACACCTTC. Translated, it gives CATSDGQGKGHTF.

This clonotype appeared a single time. This chain links TRBV6-5 with TRBJ2-4, with 7 nucleotides matching TRBD1. From germline, CDR1 is MNHEY and CDR2 SVGAGI. The trim removed 4 bases at V and 0 bases at J, leaving 9 bases unmatched. There are 17 residues in the CDR3. DNA of the CDR3: TGTGCCAGCAGTTCCCCGGACAGGACGCTAGCCAAAAACATTCAGTACTTC. This translates into CASSSPDRTLAKNIQYF.

The chain links TRBV6-6 to TRBJ2-3; D is unclear. The V and J ends lost 2 bases and 0 bases respectively, with 6 bases between them. CDR1 is MNHNY, CDR2 SVGAGI, per germline (reference sequence). This CDR3 comprises 14 residues. The CDR3 sequence is CASSYGVSTDTQYF. The CDR3 DNA sequence: TGTGCCAGCAGTTACGGGGTTAGCACAGATACGCAGTATTTT.

This chain uses TRBV5-4 with TRBJ1-5, with 9 positions matching TRBD1. This CDR3 has 16 residues. V shed 2 bases, J shed 4 bases, and the junction held 7 bases outside the gene matches. From germline, CDR1 is SGHNT and CDR2 YYREEE (reference sequence). The CDR3 nucleotides are TGTGCCAGCAGCTTTACGACAGGGGGATCTAATCAGCCCCAGCATTTT. Residues: CASSFTTGGSNQPQHF.

The DNA of the CDR3 is TGCAGCGTTGCCCCGGGGGGCTACGAGCAGTACTTC. Translated: CSVAPGGYEQYF. This chain joins TRBV29-1 and TRBJ2-7; TRBD2 matches at 7 bases. CDR1 and CDR2 from the germline V gene are SQVTM and ANQGSEA. Trimming cost V 4 bases and J 3 bases; bases outside gene matches: 3. This CDR3 has 12 residues.

The chain joins TRBV19 to TRBJ1-1; maybe TRBD1 (5 bases). The CDR3 has 14 amino acids. Looked up from germline, CDR1 is LNHDA and CDR2 is SQIVND (reference sequence). V was cut by 9 bases and J by 2 bases, with 16 bases left in between. Here the CDR3 reads CASWAGAGNTEAFF. DNA for the CDR3: TGTGCCAGCTGGGCCGGGGCGGGCAACACTGAAGCTTTCTTT.

The CDR3 sequence: CSATETVTQETQYF. The DNA for the CDR3 is TGCAGTGCTACCGAGACAGTGACCCAAGAGACCCAGTACTTC. The chain combines TRBV20-1 with TRBJ2-5, with D maybe TRBD1 (5 bases). Germline loops: CDR1 DFQATT, CDR2 SNEGSKA (reference sequence). The CDR3 is made up of 14 amino acids. The germline V and J ends were trimmed by 4 bases and 1 base, with 13 bases remaining between them.

The CDR3 coding sequence is TGTGCCAGCAGCAGACGACAGGGTGGCACAGATACGCAGTATTTT. Protein: CASSRRQGGTDTQYF. This chain links TRBV7-3 with TRBJ2-3; the match to TRBD1 covers 7 bases. The CDR3 runs 15 residues. Looked up from germline, CDR1 is SGHTA and CDR2 is FQGTGA. V trimming: 5 bases; J trimming: 1 base; junction bases outside the gene matches: 6.